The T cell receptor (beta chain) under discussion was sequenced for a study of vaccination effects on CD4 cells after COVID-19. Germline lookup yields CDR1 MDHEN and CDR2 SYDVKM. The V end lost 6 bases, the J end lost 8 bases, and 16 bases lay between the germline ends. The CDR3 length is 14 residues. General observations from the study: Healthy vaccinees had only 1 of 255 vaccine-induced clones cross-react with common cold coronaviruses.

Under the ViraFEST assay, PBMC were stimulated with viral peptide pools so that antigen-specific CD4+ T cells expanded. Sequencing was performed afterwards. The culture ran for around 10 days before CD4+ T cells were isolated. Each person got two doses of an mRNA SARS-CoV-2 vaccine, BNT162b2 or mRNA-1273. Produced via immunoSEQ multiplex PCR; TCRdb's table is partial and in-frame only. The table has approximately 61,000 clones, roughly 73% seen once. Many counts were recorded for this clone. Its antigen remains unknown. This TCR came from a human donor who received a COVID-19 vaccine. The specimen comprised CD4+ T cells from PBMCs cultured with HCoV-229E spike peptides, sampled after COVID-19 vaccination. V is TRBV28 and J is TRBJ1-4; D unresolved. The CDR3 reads CASSPLFRQEKLFF. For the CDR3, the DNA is TGTGCCAGCAGCCCCCTTTTTAGGCAGGAAAAACTGTTTTTT.